The 21 T cell receptor beta chains presented below share a single source sample, sequenced in a study of blood T cell repertoires in COVID-19. This table comes from immunoSEQ multiplex PCR, and its TCRdb copy is limited to in-frame clones, with some not included. The table lists 150,000 to 200,000 clones, over 75% of them singletons, with roughly 18% in the top ten. The sequenced material came from peripheral blood. These receptors all stem from a person aged 65-85 years with COVID-19, enrolled during active disease.

The J gene is TRBJ2-3, the V gene TRBV5-1; 8 bases fit TRBD2. Per germline, CDR1 SGHRS and CDR2 YFSETQ. There are 16 residues in the CDR3. V dropped 3 bases and J dropped 1; count of bases not matched to a gene: 7. The chain's CDR3 is CASSSYPGGGTDTQYF. CDR3 coding DNA: TGCGCCAGCAGCTCCTACCCCGGGGGGGGCACAGATACGCAGTATTTT.

The rearrangement links TRBV3-1 (or the pseudogene TRBV3-2) to TRBJ2-2; 11 positions agree with TRBD2. This CDR3 region has 17 residues. CDR1 LGHDT and CDR2 YNNKEL come from the germline V gene (reference sequence). Germline trimming cut 1 base from V and 4 bases from J; bases unmatched to any gene: 5. Here the CDR3 DNA reads TGTGCCAGCAGCCAAGGGAGTAGCGGGAGGGGCACCGGGGAGCTGTTTTTT. Protein: CASSQGSSGRGTGELFF.

The chain uses TRBV7-9 and TRBJ2-7, with a tentative D call TRBD1 (6 bases). This CDR3 spans 13 amino acids. Trimming shortened V by 4 bases and J by 5 bases, and 12 bases separated the two germline ends. The germline V gene has CDR1 SEHNR and CDR2 FQNEAQ (reference sequence). The DNA of the CDR3 is TGTGCCAGCAGCTGGGGGACAATTGACGAGCAGTACTTC. Protein product: CASSWGTIDEQYF.

The rearrangement links TRBV4-3 to TRBJ1-6; D ambiguous. Germline CDR1 and CDR2: LGHNA and YSLEER. The CDR3 is made up of 14 amino acids. Deletions cut 0 bases from V and 7 bases from J, with 7 bases between. The CDR3 reads CASSQDLANSPLHF. CDR3 in DNA: TGCGCCAGCAGCCAAGATCTGGCAAATTCACCCCTCCACTTT.

The V gene is TRBV15, the J gene TRBJ2-5; 8 bases are a match to TRBD1. Germline trimming cut 0 bases from V and 6 bases from J; bases unmatched to any gene: 9. Germline lookup yields CDR1 LNHNV and CDR2 YYDKDF (reference sequence). The CDR3 sequence is 16 residues long. The CDR3 protein is CATSRDLTGDMKTQYF. The CDR3 region has the DNA TGTGCCACCAGCAGAGATTTGACAGGGGACATGAAGACCCAGTACTTC.

The chain joins TRBV19 to TRBJ2-7; 8 bases map to TRBD1. From germline, CDR1 is LNHDA and CDR2 SQIVND (reference sequence). CDR3 length: 15 amino acids. Trimming cost V 1 base and J 3 bases; bases outside gene matches: 5. CDR3 sequence (DNA): TGTGCCAGTAGTATAGGGACAGGGAGGAGCTACGAGCAGTACTTC. It translates to CASSIGTGRSYEQYF.

The chain carries TRBV7-3 and TRBJ1-4, with a tentative D call TRBD1 (6 bases). Trimming took 1 base from V and 0 from J, leaving 15 bases between them. Germline CDR1 and CDR2: SGHTA and FQGTGA. CDR3 size: 18 residues. This chain's CDR3 is CASSLSSGGATTNEKLFF. CDR3 in DNA: TGTGCCAGCAGCTTAAGTTCTGGGGGCGCTACAACTAATGAAAAACTGTTTTTT.

This rearrangement joins TRBV6-5 to TRBJ2-3; 8 positions agree with TRBD2. CDR3 length: 15 amino acids. Germline CDR1 is MNHEY and CDR2 is SVGAGI. Trimming at V came to 2 bases and at J to 3 bases, leaving 4 bases not matched to a gene. The DNA of the CDR3 is TGTGCCAGCAGTTACAGTAGCGGGAAAACAGATACGCAGTATTTT. It is translated as CASSYSSGKTDTQYF.

J is TRBJ2-3 and V is TRBV6-5; D is possibly TRBD2 (7 bases). The germline V gene encodes CDR1 MNHEY and CDR2 SVGAGI. Deletions cut 5 bases from V and 7 bases from J, with 16 bases between. This CDR3 comprises 14 residues. CDR3 protein: CASSPPGGRYTQYF. The DNA of the CDR3 is TGTGCCAGCAGTCCCCCCGGGGGGCGATATACGCAGTATTTT.

This clone has only a few counts. The chain links TRBV7-9 to TRBJ2-3; possibly TRBD2 for D (6 bases). Germline assignment: CDR1 SEHNR and CDR2 FQNEAQ (reference sequence). V was cut by 4 bases and J by 6 bases, with 14 bases left in between. CDR3 size: 14 residues. DNA of the CDR3: TGTGCCAGCAGCTCCCCGGATGGGAGGGATACGCAGTATTTT. This codes for CASSSPDGRDTQYF. The full variable domain, completed using reference TRBV7-9 and TRBJ2-3, is DTGVSQNPRHKITKRGQNVTFRCDPISEHNRLYWYRQTLGQGPEFLTYFQNEAQLEKSRLLSDRFSAERPKGSFSTLEIQRTEQGDSAMYLCASSSPDGRDTQYFGPGTRLTVL.

This clone was detected once. This chain joins TRBV11-2 and TRBJ1-1; TRBD1 is a possible D gene (5 bases). Trimming stripped 5 bases from V and 4 bases from J, with 17 bases between. Germline V gives CDR1 SGHAT, CDR2 FQNNGV. This CDR3 contains 15 residues. The CDR3 nucleotides read TGTGCCAGCAGCCTTCAGCCCGTGGGGCGCACTGAAGCTTTCTTT. Its protein is CASSLQPVGRTEAFF.

The chain uses TRBV9 and TRBJ2-3; 12 bases map to TRBD2. Per germline, CDR1 SGDLS and CDR2 YYNGEE. CDR3 length equals 19 residues. Losses at the gene ends were 0 bases for V and 2 bases for J; bases not matched to a gene: 10. The CDR3 protein is CASSVASGGAGWVTDTQYF. The CDR3 DNA sequence: TGTGCCAGCAGCGTAGCTAGCGGGGGGGCCGGTTGGGTCACAGATACGCAGTATTTT.

J is TRBJ1-5 and V is TRBV7-9, with 9 bases lining up with TRBD1. CDR3 length equals 18 residues. The V and J ends lost 1 base and 0 bases, in that order; junction bases with no gene match: 7. Germline V gene data show CDR1 as SEHNR and CDR2 as FQNEAQ (reference sequence). CDR3 coding DNA: TGTGCCAGCAGCTTAGTGGACAGGGGAGGCTATAGCAATCAGCCCCAGCATTTT. Translating gives CASSLVDRGGYSNQPQHF.

V is TRBV5-1 and J is TRBJ1-2; maybe TRBD1 (6 bases). CDR1 SGHRS and CDR2 YFSETQ come from the germline V gene. There are 14 residues in the CDR3. V gave up 4 bases and J gave up 5 bases, with 15 bases separating them. The CDR3 DNA reads TGCGCCAGCAGCCGATGGGGGCGAGAATATGGCTACACCTTC. It translates to CASSRWGREYGYTF. Using reference TRBV5-1 and TRBJ1-2 for the parts outside the CDR3, the full variable domain is KAGVTQTPRYLIKTRGQQVTLSCSPISGHRSVSWYQQTPGQGLQFLFEYFSETQRNKGNFPGRFSGRQFSNSRSEMNVSTLELGDSALYLCASSRWGREYGYTFGSGTRLTVV.

The chain is built from TRBV29-1 and TRBJ2-1, with TRBD2 identical over 13 bases. Germline trimming cut 7 bases from V and 6 bases from J; bases unmatched to any gene: 6. From germline, CDR1 is SQVTM and CDR2 ANQGSEA. The CDR3 has 14 amino acids. Here the CDR3 reads CSGRLAGGPNEQFF. The DNA of the CDR3 is TGCAGCGGCCGACTAGCGGGAGGCCCCAATGAGCAGTTCTTC.

The genes are TRBV7-8 and TRBJ1-4, with D tentatively TRBD1 (5 bases). V was pared by 4 bases and J by 11 bases, with 14 bases between. The CDR3 runs to 13 residues. CDR1 is SGHVS and CDR2 is FQNEAQ in the germline V gene. For the CDR3, the DNA is TGTGCCAGCAGCTCCCATGACGGGGGGAAACTGTTTTTT. This codes for CASSSHDGGKLFF. Filled out from reference TRBV7-8 and TRBJ1-4, the complete variable domain reads GAGVSQSPRYKVAKRGQDVALRCDPISGHVSLFWYQQALGQGPEFLTYFQNEAQLDKSGLPSDRFFAERPEGSVSTLKIQRTQQEDSAVYLCASSSHDGGKLFFGSGTQLSVL.

V and J are TRBV21-1 and TRBJ1-1; the table's D call TRBD1 went unverified against the DNA. TRBV21-1 is an annotated pseudogene. This CDR3 spans 15 amino acids. The CDR3 DNA reads TGTGCCAGTCCGAACCCAGGGGGGTTGGGCACTGAAGCTTTCTTT. This sequence encodes CASPNPGGLGTEAFF.

J is TRBJ2-5 and V is TRBV18, with D possibly TRBD1 on 6 matching bases. V gave up 1 base and J gave up 5 bases, with 11 bases separating them. The CDR3 covers 14 residues. CDR1 is KGHSH and CDR2 is LQKENI in the germline V gene. This CDR3 is CASSPLTGRETQYF. The DNA of the CDR3 is TGTGCCAGCTCACCACTGACAGGAAGGGAGACCCAGTACTTC.

The chain is built from TRBV7-9 and TRBJ2-5; D is uncertain. Between the trimmed V and J ends, which lost 1 base and 4 bases, there was a span of 10 bases. Per the germline V gene, CDR1 is SEHNR and CDR2 is FQNEAQ (reference sequence). There are 14 residues in the CDR3. Here the CDR3 reads CASSLGLSAETQYF. Here the CDR3 DNA reads TGTGCCAGCAGCTTAGGGTTGAGCGCAGAGACCCAGTACTTC.

The rearrangement uses TRBV14 and TRBJ1-1; D is undetermined. The V gene lost 0 bases and the J gene lost 9 bases, with 8 bases spanning the gap. CDR1 and CDR2 from the germline V gene are SGHDN and FVKESK. The CDR3 extends over 12 amino acids. In DNA form, the CDR3 reads TGTGCCAGCAGCCAAGACCGAGGGAAAGCTTTCTTT. Amino acid sequence: CASSQDRGKAFF.

The V and J genes are TRBV7-3 and TRBJ2-5; 11 bases match TRBD1. Losses at the gene ends were 0 bases for V and 2 bases for J; bases not matched to a gene: 5. Germline V CDR1 and CDR2: SGHTA, FQGTGA. There are 17 residues in the CDR3. The CDR3 spells CASSLTGQGDKQETQYF. The CDR3 DNA reads as TGTGCCAGCAGCTTAACGGGACAGGGGGACAAACAAGAGACCCAGTACTTC.